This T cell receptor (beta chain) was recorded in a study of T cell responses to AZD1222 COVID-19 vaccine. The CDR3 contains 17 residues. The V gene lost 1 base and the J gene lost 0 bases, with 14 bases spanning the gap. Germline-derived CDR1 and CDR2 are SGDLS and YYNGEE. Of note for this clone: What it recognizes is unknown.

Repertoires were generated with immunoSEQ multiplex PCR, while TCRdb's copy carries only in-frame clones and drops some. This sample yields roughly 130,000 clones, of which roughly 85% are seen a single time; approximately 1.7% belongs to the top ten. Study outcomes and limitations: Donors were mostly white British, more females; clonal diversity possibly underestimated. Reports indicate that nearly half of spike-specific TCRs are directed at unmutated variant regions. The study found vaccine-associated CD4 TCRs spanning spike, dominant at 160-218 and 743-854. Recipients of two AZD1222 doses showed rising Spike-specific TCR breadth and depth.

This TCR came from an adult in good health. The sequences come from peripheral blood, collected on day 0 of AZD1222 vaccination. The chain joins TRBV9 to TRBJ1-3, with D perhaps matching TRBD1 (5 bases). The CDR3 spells CASSVTGPRSSGNTIYF. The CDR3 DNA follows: TGTGCCAGCAGCGTAACAGGACCGAGGAGCTCTGGAAACACCATATATTTT.